This note documents a single T cell receptor beta chain sequence. Antigen specificity is unknown. V gave up 0 bases and J gave up 1 base, with 8 bases separating them. The CDR3 is made up of 15 amino acids. Germline V CDR1 and CDR2: SGHRS, YFSETQ. The data derive from a study of cytomegalovirus exposure and HLA in healthy donors. The study's findings and limits: A later analysis, which compared TCR beta chains of equal frequency, found the HLA-associated ones more clonally expanded. Investigators reported approximately 170 TCR beta chains as tied to cytomegalovirus. Among donors in an Asian-associated ancestry cluster, a later analysis reportedly found fewer N-insertions than the roughly 700-donor mean.

A multiplex PCR was run with 60 Vbeta primers and 13 Jbeta primers. The assay was immunoSEQ multiplex PCR, and TCRdb's table has in-frame clones only and misses some. The sample includes 200,000 to 250,000 clones, 60% to 80% of them seen just once. This chain uses TRBV5-1 with TRBJ1-3; tentatively, D is TRBD1 (5 bases). This receptor was taken from a male donor in good health and CMV-seronegative. The source material was PBMCs. The CDR3 reads CASSLAQGSGNTIYF. CDR3 bases: TGCGCCAGCAGCTTGGCGCAGGGTTCTGGAAACACCATATATTTT.